This T cell receptor beta chain was sequenced for a study of shared clonotypes between healthy human individuals. Study-level information: Each donor contributed plates that comprised three CD4 naive, three CD4 memory, two CD8 naive and one CD8 memory.

Germline CDR1 reads SGDLS; CDR2 reads YYNGEE. There are 13 residues in the CDR3. V was shortened by 3 bases and J by 8 bases, with 11 bases between the two germline ends. Every subset's genomic DNA went evenly onto several immunoSEQ plates. Using around 200 ng DNA, around 30,000 T cell genomes, the sorted-subset replicate PCRs were run. Using immunoSEQ multiplex PCR, the repertoire was profiled, and TCRdb retains in-frame clones only, with some absent. The data hold approximately 1,000,000 clones, with around 77% observed a single time. This TCR derives from a young man in good health. Some clones in this sample may be carry-over from other donors' samples. The specimen was memory CD4+ T cells from PBMCs. Subset denoted: CD45RA-negative fraction. The chain couples TRBV9 to TRBJ2-2; D ambiguous. CDR3 DNA sequence: TGTGCCAGCAGCGAACGCCCCGAGGGGGAGCTGTTTTTT. Translating it yields CASSERPEGELFF.